Described below is a single T cell receptor (beta chain) sequence and its context. Its antigen is not identified. TCRdb processed the reads anew with MiXCR; each CDR3 protein has one entry. The sample contains hundreds of thousands of distinct CDR3 sequences, about 17% of which appear only once. This entry comes from a study of T cell repertoires in cytomegalovirus infection. CDR1 is ENHRY, CDR2 SYGVKD, per germline. The CDR3 sequence is 14 residues long. V was pared by 5 bases and J by 6 bases, with 14 bases between. Study outcomes and limitations: Dominating the ex vivo response were TCR beta clonotypes that were CMV-specific and HLA-C-restricted. Cumulated frequencies of public TCR beta families served to identify carriers of CMV plus the relevant HLA.

The chain joins TRBV10-3 to TRBJ2-1; the D gene could be TRBD1 or TRBD2 (5 bases each). The TCR sequence derives from a human donor in good health (CMV status not recorded). Some clones in this sample may be carry-over from other donors' samples. Sequencing was done on a sample of PBMCs. The CDR3 DNA reads TGTGCCATCAGTCGAGTGGGGGTCTCCAATGAGCAGTTCTTC. This sequence encodes CAISRVGVSNEQFF.